The T cell receptor beta chain described here comes from a study of tumor and adjacent non-tumor tissue in lung cancer. Study-level information: Histology: about a dozen adenocarcinoma, a couple of squamous cell carcinoma, 1 small cell lung cancer.

The template was RNA from unsorted bulk tissue. The library came from three nested PCR rounds adapted from ARM-PCR protocols. MiXCR, applied by TCRdb to the multiplex PCR reads, yields one record per CDR3 protein. Of 200,000 or so distinct CDR3 sequences detected, about 76% appear once; the ten largest clones hold 25%. CDR3 size: 19 residues. In germline, CDR1 is SGHAT, CDR2 FQNNGV. With respect to this clonotype: The junction shows a germline mismatch at one end, possibly a read error.

The sample comprised lung tumor tissue. The chain is built from TRBV11-2 and TRBJ2-7; D possibly corresponds to TRBD2 (6 bases). The TCR comes from a man in his 60s with non-small cell lung cancer. The CDR3: CGSSLDWAAFTGEPYEQYF. The CDR3 bases are TGTGGCAGCAGCCTCGATTGGGCAGCTTTTACGGGGGAACCCTACGAGCAGTACTTC.